The 14 T cell receptor beta chains below were found in one sample sequenced in a study of CD8+CD57+ T cells in acquired aplastic anemia. CDR3 and TCR beta VDJ profiling relied on a genomic DNA template. TCRdb itself ran the reads through MiXCR, one entry per CDR3 protein. The sample lists some 150,000 distinct CDR3 sequences, more than 45% seen once, with 1.1% in the top ten. Patients chosen for sequencing had shown CD8+CD57+ cell expansion by flow cytometry. Sequencing was performed on sorted CD4+, CD8+, or CD8+CD57+ T cells (not recorded which) from PBMCs. Receptor source: a human donor with aplastic anemia.

The chain employs TRBV24-1 and TRBJ2-3; maybe TRBD2 (6 bases). The CDR3 extends over 15 amino acids. The V gene lost 7 bases and the J gene lost 2 bases, with 15 bases spanning the gap. The germline gives CDR1 KGHDR, CDR2 SFDVKD. CDR3 sequence reads: CATSSRRGNTDTQYF. The CDR3 DNA is TGTGCCACCAGCTCACGGCGGGGCAACACAGATACGCAGTATTTT.

This clonotype showed up many times. V is TRBV7-9 and J is TRBJ2-1, with 9 bases identical to TRBD2. V dropped 1 base and J dropped 8; count of bases not matched to a gene: 12. The CDR3 consists of 17 residues. Per germline, CDR1 SEHNR and CDR2 FQNEAQ (reference sequence). DNA of the CDR3: TGTGCCAGCAGCTTAGACCCGAGCGGGGGGATGGGGGATGAGCAGTTCTTC. Encoded protein: CASSLDPSGGMGDEQFF. Full variable domain (outside the CDR3, taken from reference TRBV7-9 and TRBJ2-1): DTGVSQNPRHKITKRGQNVTFRCDPISEHNRLYWYRQTLGQGPEFLTYFQNEAQLEKSRLLSDRFSAERPKGSFSTLEIQRTEQGDSAMYLCASSLDPSGGMGDEQFFGPGTRLTVL.

This clonotype was observed a single time. The DNA of the CDR3 is TGTGCCAGCAGCGCGACAGGGGGCAAGGGGACCCAGTACTTC. Residues: CASSATGGKGTQYF. The chain links TRBV7-9 to TRBJ2-5; 10 bases match TRBD1. Looked up from germline, CDR1 is SEHNR and CDR2 is FQNEAQ (reference sequence). V was pared by 5 bases and J by 7 bases, with 7 bases of the junction left unmatched. The CDR3 runs to 14 residues.

This clonotype has a count of ten or more. V usage is TRBV7-2 and J usage is TRBJ2-7; no reliable D call. V lost 3 bases and J lost 0, with 9 bases in between. Germline CDR1 is SGHTA and CDR2 is FQGNSA. This CDR3 has 14 amino acids. The CDR3 sequence: CASSLVRNSYEQYF. CDR3 sequence (DNA): TGTGCCAGCAGCTTGGTACGGAACTCCTACGAGCAGTACTTC.

Turning to this clonotype: The junction shows a germline mismatch at one end, possibly a read error. The rearrangement links TRBV24-1 to TRBJ2-3; no definite D call. The CDR3 runs 12 residues. Germline-derived CDR1 and CDR2 are KGHDR and SFDVKD. The CDR3 spells CAASDLTFRQYF. CDR3 nucleotide sequence: TGTGCCGCCAGTGATTTGACCTTCAGGCAGTATTTT.

This clonotype was seen a few times. V usage is TRBV24-1 and J usage is TRBJ1-1; the D is unclear. Germline V CDR1 and CDR2: KGHDR, SFDVKD. The CDR3 consists of 13 residues. V was shortened by 3 bases and J by 0 bases, with 4 bases between the two germline ends. As DNA, the CDR3 is TGTGCCACCAGTGATATGATGAACACTGAAGCTTTCTTT. This encodes CATSDMMNTEAFF.

The chain carries TRBV7-2 and TRBJ1-2; D possibly corresponds to TRBD1 (6 bases). Looked up from germline, CDR1 is SGHTA and CDR2 is FQGNSA. The CDR3 runs to 15 residues. V dropped 1 base and J dropped 6 bases, with 15 bases sitting between them. This CDR3 is CASSLGGAAGHGYTF. CDR3 bases: TGTGCCAGCAGCTTAGGGGGGGCCGCGGGGCATGGCTACACCTTC.

The genes are TRBV18 and TRBJ2-3; TRBD1 or TRBD2 may be the D gene (5 bases each). The CDR3 has 13 residues. Trimming removed 2 bases at V and 5 bases at J, with 8 bases between. Germline lookup yields CDR1 KGHSH and CDR2 LQKENI. CDR3 amino acids: CASSPGGGDTQYF. CDR3 nucleotides: TGTGCCAGCTCACCAGGGGGTGGAGATACGCAGTATTTT. The entire variable domain, with the rest obtained from reference TRBV18 and TRBJ2-3, is as follows: NAGVMQNPRHLVRRRGQEARLRCSPMKGHSHVYWYRQLPEEGLKFMVYLQKENIIDESGMPKERFSAEFPKEGPSILRIQQVVRGDSAAYFCASSPGGGDTQYFGPGTRLTVL.

This clonotype was observed many times. The chain links TRBV20-1 to TRBJ2-7; TRBD2 might be the D (5 bases). V shed 4 bases and J shed 2 bases, with 21 bases lying between them. CDR3 size: 16 residues. Per germline, CDR1 DFQATT and CDR2 SNEGSKA (reference sequence). The CDR3 sequence is CSATAPLAQPPYEQYF. The CDR3 DNA sequence: TGCAGTGCTACGGCACCTCTAGCCCAACCTCCCTACGAGCAGTACTTC.

There are a few counts of this clonotype. This rearrangement joins TRBV10-3 to TRBJ2-3; 11 nucleotides agree with TRBD2. Germline V gives CDR1 ENHRY, CDR2 SYGVKD. This CDR3 has 18 residues. With V trimmed by 5 bases and J by 2 bases, 12 bases remained unmatched. In nucleotides, the CDR3 is TGTGCCATCAGTAAACCACAAAGGACTAGCGGGCCCACAGATACGCAGTATTTT. It encodes CAISKPQRTSGPTDTQYF.

The chain combines TRBV5-1 with TRBJ1-3; no clear D. Looked up from germline, CDR1 is SGHRS and CDR2 is YFSETQ. Trimming removed 4 bases at V and 8 bases at J, with 13 bases between. The CDR3 is 13 residues long. Written as DNA, the CDR3 is TGCGCCAGCAGCCCCGTGACGTGGGACACCATATATTTT. This codes for CASSPVTWDTIYF.

This clonotype has more than one count but fewer than ten. V usage is TRBV6-5 and J usage is TRBJ2-7; tentatively, D is TRBD1 or TRBD2 (5 bases each). CDR3 length: 12 residues. The germline V gene has CDR1 MNHEY and CDR2 SVGAGI. Trimming removed 4 bases at V and 5 bases at J, with 9 bases between. CDR3 region: CASSLGEHEQYF. The CDR3 DNA is TGTGCCAGCAGTTTGGGGGAGCACGAGCAGTACTTC.

This clonotype has ten or more counts. The V gene is TRBV7-8, the J gene TRBJ1-2, with D tentatively TRBD1 (6 bases). Germline V lookup: CDR1 SGHVS, CDR2 FQNEAQ. The CDR3 is 15 residues long. Trimming left V 0 bases short and J 4 bases short, with 12 bases between. The chain's CDR3 is CASSLALRGTYGYTF. In nucleotides, the CDR3 is TGTGCCAGCAGCTTAGCGCTCAGGGGAACCTATGGCTACACCTTC.

This clonotype has ten or more counts. The chain joins TRBV4-3 to TRBJ1-5; D is unresolved. Trimming removed 0 bases from V and 6 bases from J, with 6 bases in between. Germline assignment: CDR1 LGHNA and CDR2 YSLEER. The CDR3 runs to 13 residues. CDR3 sequence: CASSQDRAQPQHF. The DNA for the CDR3 is TGCGCCAGCAGCCAAGATCGGGCTCAGCCCCAGCATTTT.